The entry below describes one TCR beta chain. Antigen specificity is unknown. With 4 bases removed from V and 6 bases from J, the gap between germline ends came to 20 bases. The CDR3 is 16 residues long. Looked up from germline, CDR1 is SGHDN and CDR2 is FVKESK. Sequencing was performed with immunoSEQ multiplex PCR; in TCRdb, only in-frame clones are kept and a portion is missing. The sample lists 650,000 to 750,000 clones; 72% were seen once. The data stem from a study of shared clonotypes between healthy human individuals. The study drew its donors from healthy HIV-negative adults without recent acute infections or vaccinations. Whole-study results and caveats: Investigators expected sequencing depth to affect clonotype sharing among donors.

The chain combines TRBV14 with TRBJ2-3; D possibly matches TRBD1 or TRBD2 (5 bases each). What was sequenced was memory CD4+ T cells sorted from blood. Subset of the sample: CD45RA-negative fraction. The clonotype was recovered from a woman under 40 in good health. CDR3 in amino acids: CASSRKWDVRLDTQYF. The CDR3 DNA is TGTGCCAGCAGCCGTAAATGGGACGTAAGGTTGGATACGCAGTATTTT.